The rows below give T cell receptor beta chains drawn from one sample of a study of beta chain features in type 1 diabetes. Measured with immunoSEQ multiplex PCR; TCRdb has only the in-frame clones, and not every one. The sample consists of under 95,000 clones, 25% to 35% of them appearing once. Sequencing was done on a sample of stem cell memory CD4+ T cells from blood. These receptors all stem from a woman aged 18-30 years in good health. CDR3s include the opening cysteine and the closing phenylalanine or tryptophan. D genes are given only for firm matches. Size tells how often a clone was seen (once, few, many) or the class of an expanded clone, and some rows leave it out.

CDR3aa | CDR3nt | abundance | j_gene | d_gene | v_gene
CASGARGLSYEQYF | TGTGCCAGCGGAGCTAGGGGGCTCTCCTACGAGCAGTACTTC | few | TRBJ2-7 | TRBD1 | TRBV27
CASSLGGSRETQYF | TGCGCCAGCAGCTTGGGAGGAAGTCGGGAGACCCAGTACTTC | - | TRBJ2-5 | - | TRBV5-1
CAVQEYSGNTIYF | TGTGCGGTACAGGAATACTCGGGAAACACCATATATTTT | - | TRBJ1-3 | - | TRBV19
CASSYSRQGSGNTIYF | TGTGCCAGCAGTTACTCGAGACAGGGTAGTGGAAACACCATATATTTT | - | TRBJ1-3 | TRBD1 | TRBV6-6
CASSLEAGPPEAFF | TGCGCCAGCAGCTTGGAGGCGGGCCCCCCTGAAGCTTTCTTT | - | TRBJ1-1 | - | TRBV5-1
CASSPYGLAGNIAKNIQYF | TGTGCCAGCAGCCCTTACGGACTAGCGGGGAACATAGCCAAAAACATTCAGTACTTC | - | TRBJ2-4 | TRBD2 | TRBV7-9
CASSPGRGTYEQYF | TGTGCCAGCTCACCGGGTAGGGGGACCTACGAGCAGTACTTC | few | TRBJ2-7 | - | TRBV18
CASSGGNQPQHF | TGTGCCAGCAGCGGGGGGAACCAGCCCCAGCATTTT | few | TRBJ1-5 | - | TRBV6-6
CASCNLLNTEAFF | TGTGCCAGCTGTAATCTACTGAACACTGAAGCTTTCTTT | few | TRBJ1-1 | - | TRBV25-1
CAWSLGPSGNTIYF | TGTGCCTGGAGTTTGGGCCCCTCTGGAAACACCATATATTTT | few | TRBJ1-3 | - | TRBV30
CASSGPSGANVLTF | TGTGCCAGCAGCGGGCCCTCTGGGGCCAACGTCCTGACTTTC | - | TRBJ2-6 | - | TRBV11-2
CAWSVPGTGVNAFF | TGTGCCTGGAGTGTACCCGGGACAGGGGTGAATGCTTTCTTT | - | TRBJ1-1 | TRBD1 | TRBV30
CASSPHTGFNSEAFF | TGTGCCAGCAGCCCGCATACAGGGTTTAATTCTGAAGCTTTCTTT | few | TRBJ1-1 | - | TRBV7-2
CASSSPSRALHGYTF | TGTGCCAGTAGTAGCCCCTCCAGGGCCCTCCATGGCTACACCTTC | - | TRBJ1-2 | - | TRBV19
CASSPGTSGRGSSYNEQFF | TGTGCCAGTAGTCCAGGGACTAGCGGGAGGGGTTCCTCCTACAATGAGCAGTTCTTC | - | TRBJ2-1 | TRBD2 | TRBV19
CASSHGTDTQYF | TGTGCCAGCAGCCACGGGACAGATACGCAGTATTTT | - | TRBJ2-3 | - | TRBV5-6
CASSLITDEKLFF | TGTGCCAGCAGTTTAATCACAGATGAAAAACTGTTTTTT | - | TRBJ1-4 | - | TRBV27
CASRADRADTQYF | TGTGCCAGCAGAGCCGACAGGGCAGATACGCAGTATTTT | few | TRBJ2-3 | TRBD1 | TRBV2
CASSSLTGGGSSYGYTF | TGCGCCAGCAGCTCCTTGACAGGAGGCGGAAGTTCTTATGGCTACACCTTC | - | TRBJ1-2 | - | TRBV5-1
CASSLGFGRGSSYNEQFF | TGTGCCAGCAGCTTAGGGTTCGGGCGGGGCAGCTCCTACAATGAGCAGTTCTTC | few | TRBJ2-1 | - | TRBV7-8
CASSQGQGLLDTQYF | TGTGCCAGCTCACAAGGACAGGGGCTATTAGATACGCAGTATTTT | - | TRBJ2-3 | TRBD1 | TRBV18
CASKRLGGNRNHVYEQYF | TGTGCCAGCAAGAGGCTGGGGGGGAACAGGAATCACGTCTACGAGCAGTACTTC | - | TRBJ2-7 | TRBD2 | TRBV2
CASRPHAGTGSYEQYF | TGTGCCAGCAGACCACACGCCGGGACAGGGTCCTACGAGCAGTACTTC | few | TRBJ2-7 | TRBD1 | TRBV6-6
CASSQTPVAVYEQYF | TGCGCCAGCAGCCAAACACCCGTCGCTGTCTACGAGCAGTACTTC | few | TRBJ2-7 | - | TRBV4-1
CASHTPGTGRNGYTF | TGTGCCAGTCACACACCCGGGACAGGGAGGAATGGCTACACCTTC | few | TRBJ1-2 | TRBD1 | TRBV19
CASSLRQGATGELFF | TGTGCCAGCAGCTTAAGACAGGGGGCAACCGGGGAGCTGTTTTTT | - | TRBJ2-2 | TRBD1 | TRBV7-8
CASSRQGTSADTQYF | TGTGCCAGCAGCCGCCAGGGGACTAGCGCAGATACGCAGTATTTT | - | TRBJ2-3 | TRBD2 | TRBV7-9
CSASAETQYF | TGCAGTGCTAGTGCGGAGACCCAGTACTTC | - | TRBJ2-5 | - | TRBV20-1
CASRPGLAGNYEQYF | TGTGCCAGTAGACCAGGACTAGCGGGAAACTACGAGCAGTACTTC | - | TRBJ2-7 | TRBD2 | TRBV19
CASSFQGITGELFF | TGTGCCAGCAGTTTTCAGGGCATCACCGGGGAGCTGTTTTTT | - | TRBJ2-2 | - | TRBV7-2
CASSQDRGPYMYTEAFF | TGCGCCAGCAGCCAGGACAGGGGCCCTTATATGTACACTGAAGCTTTCTTT | - | TRBJ1-1 | TRBD1 | TRBV5-1
CASSLGGLVPHTDTQYF | TGTGCCAGCAGCTTGGGAGGACTAGTCCCCCACACAGATACGCAGTATTTT | - | TRBJ2-3 | TRBD2 | TRBV5-6
CASSVTSGLSYEQYF | TGTGCCAGCAGCGTAACTAGCGGGCTCTCCTACGAGCAGTACTTC | few | TRBJ2-7 | TRBD2 | TRBV28
CAWNLANTDTQYF | TGTGCCTGGAACCTAGCTAACACAGATACGCAGTATTTT | - | TRBJ2-3 | - | TRBV30
CASASGSGETQYF | TGTGCCAGCGCGAGCGGGAGTGGGGAGACCCAGTACTTC | few | TRBJ2-5 | TRBD2 | TRBV6-6
CASSFHSGINNEQFF | TGTGCCAGCAGCTTCCATAGCGGGATTAACAATGAGCAGTTCTTC | - | TRBJ2-1 | TRBD2 | TRBV7-2
CAWNRGRRETQYF | TGTGCCTGGAACCGAGGGCGAAGGGAGACCCAGTACTTC | - | TRBJ2-5 | - | TRBV30